This T cell receptor beta chain appears in the sequencing data of a study of cytomegalovirus exposure and HLA in healthy donors. Study observations and caveats: Accurate prediction of HLA-A and HLA-B alleles (for most subjects) was reportedly achieved from TCR beta sequences.

V lost 5 bases, J lost 5 bases, and 6 bases stayed unmatched. The CDR3 contains 13 residues. CDR1 is SGDLS, CDR2 YYNGEE, per germline. The PCR ran on 60 Vbeta and 13 Jbeta primers. Authors' data handling: Later reanalysis found about 80 million unique TCR beta chains, about 11 million of them shared. Profiled with immunoSEQ multiplex PCR; TCRdb holds only in-frame clones, not every one. V, J and clone size reflect that table, while D and trimming were determined from the DNA. The listing contains 100,000 to 150,000 clones. As for this clone: The antigen is not known.

This sequence was found in a man aged 18 to 30 in good health and CMV-seronegative. J is TRBJ1-1 and V is TRBV9; 7 nucleotides agree with TRBD1. The sequencing sample was made of PBMCs. The CDR3 sequence is CASSQTGLTEAFF. CDR3 bases: TGTGCCAGCAGTCAGACAGGGTTGACTGAAGCTTTCTTT. The full variable domain, completed using reference TRBV9 and TRBJ1-1, is DSGVTQTPKHLITATGQRVTLRCSPRSGDLSVYWYQQSLDQGLQFLIQYYNGEERAKGNILERFSAQQFPDLHSELNLSSLELGDSALYFCASSQTGLTEAFFGQGTRLTVV.